One and the same sample provided the 10 T cell receptor beta chains below, sequenced in a study of cytomegalovirus exposure and HLA in healthy donors. PCR involved 60 Vbeta and 13 Jbeta primers. Libraries were prepared by immunoSEQ multiplex PCR; TCRdb keeps only in-frame clonotypes and omits some of them. In the table there are about 88,000 clones, around four fifths of which are singletons. The source material was PBMCs. Receptor source: a man under 40 in good health and CMV-seronegative.

The chain has TRBV29-1 and TRBJ1-2; 8 nucleotides line up with TRBD1. V gave up 4 bases and J gave up 6 bases; unmatched junction bases: 10. The CDR3 spans 14 residues. Germline V gene sequence: CDR1 SQVTM, CDR2 ANQGSEA. In DNA form, the CDR3 reads TGCAGCGTTGGGCCGGGACAGGAATCCCATGGCTACACCTTC. Translation gives CSVGPGQESHGYTF.

This clone has a single count. For the CDR3, the DNA is TGTGCCAGCAGCGAAGGACTTAGATACAGGGGCGACTACGAGCAGTACTTC. The encoded protein is CASSEGLRYRGDYEQYF. The rearrangement joins TRBV11-3 to TRBJ2-7; TRBD1 matches at 7 bases. V dropped 5 bases and J dropped 3; count of bases not matched to a gene: 16. The CDR3 has 17 amino acids. The germline V gene has CDR1 SGHNT and CDR2 YENEEA.

In this sample, this clone turned up once. The V call is TRBV2, the J call TRBJ1-1, with D unresolved. Trimming pared 6 bases from V and 4 bases from J, leaving 18 bases between. The germline gives CDR1 SNHLY, CDR2 FYNNEI. This CDR3 contains 15 residues. The CDR3 DNA reads TGTGCCAGCAGACCGGACTTCCTCGGAAGCACTGAAGCTTTCTTT. This sequence encodes CASRPDFLGSTEAFF.

The CDR3 DNA reads TGCAGCGTGGGACAACCGGGCGGCCAAGAGACCCAGTACTTC. Residues: CSVGQPGGQETQYF. J is TRBJ2-5 and V is TRBV29-1, with a tentative D call TRBD1 (6 bases). The ends were cut back, 6 bases at V and 1 base at J, with 15 bases in the middle. The CDR3 has 14 residues. CDR1 is SQVTM and CDR2 is ANQGSEA in the germline V gene. Full variable domain (rest looked up from reference TRBV29-1 and TRBJ2-5): SAVISQKPSRDICQRGTSLTIQCQVDSQVTMMFWYRQQPGQSLTLIATANQGSEATYESGFVIDKFPISRPNLTFSTLTVSNMSPEDSSIYLCSVGQPGGQETQYFGPGTRLLVL.

The chain employs TRBV27 and TRBJ2-5; 10 bases line up with TRBD1. The closer fit of TRBJ2-7 to the DNA end suggests the J call may be wrong. Germline V gives CDR1 MNHEY, CDR2 SMNVEV (reference sequence). The CDR3 extends over 15 amino acids. The CDR3 reads CASSNSGTGVGEQYF. Here the CDR3 DNA reads TGTGCCAGCAGTAATTCCGGGACAGGGGTGGGCGAGCAGTACTTC.

Only a few counts were recorded for this clone. The chain has TRBV15 and TRBJ1-5, with D maybe TRBD1 (6 bases). Germline V gives CDR1 LNHNV, CDR2 YYDKDF (reference sequence). The CDR3 totals 18 residues. V lost 0 bases to trimming and J lost 2 bases, with 17 bases between them. CDR3 nucleotides: TGTGCCACCAGCAGAGATTCGAATACAGGGATTGGCAATCAGCCCCAGCATTTT. Translation gives CATSRDSNTGIGNQPQHF.

This clone has only a few counts. The chain carries TRBV5-4 and TRBJ1-1; 7 bases fit TRBD1. CDR1 is SGHNT and CDR2 is YYREEE in the germline V gene (reference sequence). The V segment lost 4 bases and the J segment 4 bases; nucleotides outside the gene matches: 7. This CDR3 region has 14 residues. The CDR3 DNA follows: TGTGCCAGCAGCCAGACAGGGAGTGTCACTGAAGCTTTCTTT. Encoded protein: CASSQTGSVTEAFF.

The chain carries TRBV2 and TRBJ2-2; TRBD2 matches at 12 bases. The CDR3 extends over 17 amino acids. V was clipped by 4 bases and J by 4 bases; unmatched bases: 7. CDR1 and CDR2 from the germline V gene are SNHLY and FYNNEI. CDR3 region: CASSVPSGGAATGELFF. CDR3 bases: TGTGCCAGCAGTGTCCCTAGCGGGGGGGCAGCCACCGGGGAGCTGTTTTTT.

The rearrangement links TRBV18 to TRBJ1-3; TRBD1 is a possible D gene (6 bases). Germline V gene sequence: CDR1 KGHSH, CDR2 LQKENI. V shed 1 base and J shed 0 bases, with 10 bases lying between them. The CDR3 sequence is 16 residues long. Written as DNA, the CDR3 is TGTGCCAGCTCACCACTACAGGGTGGCTCTGGAAACACCATATATTTT. This sequence encodes CASSPLQGGSGNTIYF.

The chain carries TRBV18 and TRBJ1-2; 7 bases line up with TRBD1. The CDR3 spans 15 residues. V lost 2 bases and J lost 7; bases outside the gene matches: 10. Germline V gene lookup returns CDR1 KGHSH and CDR2 LQKENI. CDR3: CASSPRGRQGGGYTF. In DNA form, the CDR3 reads TGTGCCAGCTCACCAAGGGGTCGTCAGGGGGGTGGCTACACCTTC.